The 19 T cell receptor beta chains reported below all come from one sample, sequenced in a study of cytomegalovirus exposure and HLA in healthy donors. Sequencing was performed with immunoSEQ multiplex PCR; in TCRdb, only in-frame clones are kept and a portion is missing. This sample has 150,000 to 200,000 clones, with roughly nine tenths found just once. Material for sequencing was PBMCs. The receptor source for this set is a woman aged 25 to 45 in good health and CMV-seronegative.

This clone was found once. CDR3 nucleotide sequence: TGTGCCAGCTCCGAGCCAGGACAGGGCAATCAGCCCCAGCATTTT. Translation gives CASSEPGQGNQPQHF. The rearrangement uses TRBV18 and TRBJ1-5; 7 nucleotides agree with TRBD1. CDR3 size: 15 residues. Trimming cost V 6 bases and J 2 bases; bases outside gene matches: 7. CDR1 is KGHSH and CDR2 is LQKENI in the germline V gene.

J is TRBJ1-6 and V is TRBV18; D remains ambiguous. This CDR3 comprises 16 residues. V was shortened by 6 bases and J by 0 bases, with 12 bases between the two germline ends. Per germline, CDR1 KGHSH and CDR2 LQKENI. Written as DNA, the CDR3 is TGTGCCAGCTCGGAAACTGTTAGCTCCTATAATTCACCCCTCCACTTT. This codes for CASSETVSSYNSPLHF.

The rearrangement joins TRBV25-1 to TRBJ2-1; possibly TRBD2 for D (7 bases). The CDR3 runs 14 residues. The V end was cut by 5 bases, the J end by 10 bases, with 18 bases between. The germline V gene encodes CDR1 MGHDK and CDR2 SYGVNS. Here the CDR3 DNA reads TGTGCCAGCAGTAATCGAGGGGGGGCTTTGGAGCAGTTCTTC. The encoded protein is CASSNRGGALEQFF.

The chain carries TRBV29-1 and TRBJ1-1, with a possible D match to TRBD1 (5 bases). The CDR3 has 13 amino acids. CDR1 and CDR2 (germline): SQVTM, ANQGSEA. Trimming pared 7 bases from V and 0 bases from J, leaving 12 bases between. The CDR3 bases are TGCAGCGCTTCCGACAGCCTGAACACTGAAGCTTTCTTT. Translating gives CSASDSLNTEAFF.

The rearrangement links TRBV7-9 to TRBJ2-1; possibly TRBD1 for D (5 bases). Per germline, CDR1 SEHNR and CDR2 FQNEAQ (reference sequence). The germline V and J ends were trimmed by 4 bases and 8 bases, with 9 bases remaining between them. The CDR3 has 12 amino acids. The CDR3 spells CASSYSRDEQFF. In DNA form, the CDR3 reads TGTGCCAGCAGCTATAGCAGGGATGAGCAGTTCTTC.

The chain has TRBV6-6 and TRBJ1-2, with D unclear. Trimming cost V 0 bases and J 6 bases, with 14 bases left between them. This CDR3 spans 15 amino acids. Germline CDR1 is MNHNY and CDR2 is SVGAGI (reference sequence). CDR3 in amino acids: CASSYSVAGTHGYTF. CDR3 sequence (DNA): TGTGCCAGCAGTTACTCTGTTGCGGGTACCCATGGCTACACCTTC.

V is TRBV25-1 and J is TRBJ2-3; D is possibly TRBD1 (6 bases). Germline V CDR1 and CDR2: MGHDK, SYGVNS. Trimming pared 6 bases from V and 0 bases from J, leaving 13 bases between. CDR3 length: 15 residues. The chain's CDR3 is CASSTGYGSTDTQYF. DNA for the CDR3: TGTGCCAGCAGCACAGGGTATGGGAGCACAGATACGCAGTATTTT. The whole variable domain, remainder taken from reference TRBV25-1 and TRBJ2-3, is EADIYQTPRYLVIGTGKKITLECSQTMGHDKMYWYQQDPGMELHLIHYSYGVNSTEKGDLSSESTVSRIRTEHFPLTLESARPSHTSQYLCASSTGYGSTDTQYFGPGTRLTVL.

Comment on this clone: Other DNA sequences within the sample encode an identical CDR3. The chain links TRBV19 to TRBJ1-2; 7 bases are a match to TRBD1. CDR1 and CDR2 (germline): LNHDA, SQIVND (reference sequence). This CDR3 is 13 amino acids long. J was trimmed by 2 bases and V by 4 bases; bases with no gene match: 1. CDR3 bases: TGTGCCAGTAGTAGGGACAGCAACTATGGCTACACCTTC. This encodes CASSRDSNYGYTF.

V is TRBV5-6 and J is TRBJ2-1; maybe TRBD1 (7 bases). V was trimmed by 2 bases and J by 4 bases, leaving 16 bases between them. Germline V lookup: CDR1 SGHDT, CDR2 YYEEEE. This CDR3 contains 16 residues. DNA of the CDR3: TGTGCCAGCAGCTTTCGGACAGGCCGGGGGTACAATGAGCAGTTCTTC. Translated: CASSFRTGRGYNEQFF.

This sequence joins TRBV5-6 and TRBJ2-1; the D call may be TRBD1 or TRBD2 (6 bases each). V lost 4 bases, J lost 9 bases, and 23 bases lay in between. The CDR3 consists of 16 residues. Germline lookup yields CDR1 SGHDT and CDR2 YYEEEE. The CDR3 protein is CASSNGRGRSSTEQFF. CDR3 bases: TGTGCCAGCAGCAATGGCCGGGGGCGTTCATCTACTGAGCAGTTCTTC.

The V gene is TRBV5-1, the J gene TRBJ2-2, with 7 bases that match TRBD2. Trimming removed 1 base from V and 2 bases from J; junction bases left unmatched: 11. Germline values: CDR1 SGHRS, CDR2 YFSETQ. The CDR3 contains 18 residues. Here the CDR3 reads CASSLFWAGERNTGELFF. The DNA of the CDR3 is TGCGCCAGCAGCTTGTTCTGGGCGGGGGAACGAAACACCGGGGAGCTGTTTTTT.

This clone was picked up one time. The CDR3 DNA sequence: TGTGCCAGCAGCCCCCTGTCAACCACCTACGAGCAGTACTTC. Translating gives CASSPLSTTYEQYF. The chain joins TRBV7-6 to TRBJ2-7; D is unclear. The CDR3 consists of 14 residues. V was pared by 5 bases and J by 2 bases, with 13 bases between. Germline V lookup: CDR1 SGHVS, CDR2 FNYEAQ.

DNA of the CDR3: TGTGCCAGCAGTGAACTGGAGAAAGAGACCCAGTACTTC. Translation gives CASSELEKETQYF. V usage is TRBV6-1 and J usage is TRBJ2-5; no firm D call. The V gene lost 2 bases and the J gene lost 3 bases, with 7 bases spanning the gap. The CDR3 covers 13 residues. CDR1 and CDR2 from the germline V gene are MNHNS and SASEGT.

This chain joins TRBV9 and TRBJ1-2; a weak D match, TRBD1 (5 bases). Trimming pared 3 bases from V and 7 bases from J, leaving 19 bases between. CDR1 and CDR2 (germline): SGDLS, YYNGEE. CDR3 length equals 15 residues. CDR3 DNA sequence: TGTGCCAGCAGCGCCACGCAGGGACTCTTCCTTGGCTACACCTTC. It is translated as CASSATQGLFLGYTF. The full variable domain, its missing parts supplied by reference TRBV9 and TRBJ1-2, is DSGVTQTPKHLITATGQRVTLRCSPRSGDLSVYWYQQSLDQGLQFLIQYYNGEERAKGNILERFSAQQFPDLHSELNLSSLELGDSALYFCASSATQGLFLGYTFGSGTRLTVV.

The chain recombines TRBV6-1 with TRBJ2-7, with TRBD1 matching 7 bases. The junction had 6 bases not matched to a gene; V was cut back by 5 bases and J by 2 bases. This CDR3 is built from 14 residues. From germline, CDR1 is MNHNS and CDR2 SASEGT. CDR3: CASSKGQLAYEQYF. The CDR3 bases are TGTGCCAGCAGTAAGGGACAGTTAGCCTACGAGCAGTACTTC.

The chain combines TRBV2 with TRBJ2-7; TRBD1 matches at 7 bases. Germline lookup yields CDR1 SNHLY and CDR2 FYNNEI. The CDR3 has 14 residues. The V and J ends lost 6 bases and 3 bases, in that order; junction bases with no gene match: 8. The CDR3 DNA follows: TGTGCCAGCAGCCACGGGACAGCCTACTACGAGCAGTACTTC. Translation gives CASSHGTAYYEQYF.

The chain has TRBV5-6 and TRBJ1-2; the D gene is possibly TRBD1 (5 bases). The length of the CDR3 is 17 residues. The germline V gene has CDR1 SGHDT and CDR2 YYEEEE. Trimming cost V 5 bases and J 6 bases, with 26 bases left between them. The CDR3 DNA is TGTGCCAGCAGTTCTCCGGGACGATACCCCATTGGCGATGGCTACACCTTC. This translates into CASSSPGRYPIGDGYTF.

V usage is TRBV18 and J usage is TRBJ2-7; 9 bases match TRBD1. J lost 4 bases, V lost 2 bases, and 6 bases had no gene match. Germline V gene sequence: CDR1 KGHSH, CDR2 LQKENI. The CDR3 is made up of 15 amino acids. The CDR3 bases are TGTGCCAGCTCACCAGCGGGACAGGGCCCTTACGAGCAGTACTTC. This translates into CASSPAGQGPYEQYF.

CDR3 loop: CASSQDRGTRNEKLFF. The CDR3 bases are TGCGCCAGCAGCCAAGATCGGGGGACAAGGAATGAAAAACTGTTTTTT. The J gene is TRBJ1-4, the V gene TRBV4-3, with D possibly being TRBD1 (6 bases). V lost 0 bases and J 5 bases, leaving 13 bases between the germline ends. The germline gives CDR1 LGHNA, CDR2 YSLEER. This CDR3 contains 16 residues.